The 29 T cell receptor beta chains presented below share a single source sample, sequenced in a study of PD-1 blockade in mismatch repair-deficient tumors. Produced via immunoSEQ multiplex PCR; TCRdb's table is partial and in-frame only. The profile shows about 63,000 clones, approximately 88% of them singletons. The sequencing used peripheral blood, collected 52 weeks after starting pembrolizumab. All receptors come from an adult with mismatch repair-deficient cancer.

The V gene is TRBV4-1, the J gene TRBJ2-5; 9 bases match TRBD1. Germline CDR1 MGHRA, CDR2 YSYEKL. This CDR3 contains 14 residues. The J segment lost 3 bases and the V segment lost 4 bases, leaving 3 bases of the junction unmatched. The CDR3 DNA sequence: TGCGCCAGCAGCCTAAGACAGGGGGAAGAGACCCAGTACTTC. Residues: CASSLRQGEETQYF.

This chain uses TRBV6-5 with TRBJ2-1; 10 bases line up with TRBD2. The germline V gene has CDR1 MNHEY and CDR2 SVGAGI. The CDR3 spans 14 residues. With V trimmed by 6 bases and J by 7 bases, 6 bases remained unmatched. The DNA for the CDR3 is TGTGCCAGCAGACGAGCGGGAGGGCCAAATGAGCAGTTCTTC. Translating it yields CASRRAGGPNEQFF.

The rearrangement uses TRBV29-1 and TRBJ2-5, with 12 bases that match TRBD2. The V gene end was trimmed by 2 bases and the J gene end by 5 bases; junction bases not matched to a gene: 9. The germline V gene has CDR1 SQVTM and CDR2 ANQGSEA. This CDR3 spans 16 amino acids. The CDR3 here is CSVEFGTSGRGETQYF. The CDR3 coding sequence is TGCAGCGTTGAATTCGGGACTAGCGGGCGGGGGGAGACCCAGTACTTC.

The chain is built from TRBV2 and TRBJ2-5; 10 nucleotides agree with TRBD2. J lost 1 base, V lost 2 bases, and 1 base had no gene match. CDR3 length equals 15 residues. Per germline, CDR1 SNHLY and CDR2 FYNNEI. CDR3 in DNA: TGTGCCAGCAGTGAACTAGCGGGAGTCCAAGAGACCCAGTACTTC. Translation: CASSELAGVQETQYF.

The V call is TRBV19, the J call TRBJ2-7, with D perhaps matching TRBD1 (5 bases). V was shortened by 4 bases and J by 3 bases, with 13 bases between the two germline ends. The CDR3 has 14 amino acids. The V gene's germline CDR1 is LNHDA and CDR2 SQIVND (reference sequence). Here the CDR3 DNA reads TGTGCCAGTAGTAACAATCCCCAGGGCTACGAGCAGTACTTC. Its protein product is CASSNNPQGYEQYF.

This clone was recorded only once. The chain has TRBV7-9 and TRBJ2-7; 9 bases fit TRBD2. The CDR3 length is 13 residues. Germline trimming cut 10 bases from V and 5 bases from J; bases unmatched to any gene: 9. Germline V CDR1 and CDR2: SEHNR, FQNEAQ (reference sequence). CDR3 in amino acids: CAINSGRVNEQYF. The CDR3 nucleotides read TGTGCCATCAATAGCGGGAGAGTCAACGAGCAGTACTTC.

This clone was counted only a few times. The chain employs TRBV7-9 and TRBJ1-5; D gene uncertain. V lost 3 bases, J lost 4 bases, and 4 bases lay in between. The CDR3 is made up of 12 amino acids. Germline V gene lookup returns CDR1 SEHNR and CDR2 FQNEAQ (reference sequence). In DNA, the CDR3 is TGTGCCAGCAGCTTTATAAATCAGCCCCAGCATTTT. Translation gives CASSFINQPQHF.

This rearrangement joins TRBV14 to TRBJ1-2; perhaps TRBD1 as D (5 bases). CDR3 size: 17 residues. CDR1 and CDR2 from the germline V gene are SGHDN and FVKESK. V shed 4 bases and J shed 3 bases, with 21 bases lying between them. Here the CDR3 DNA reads TGTGCCAGCAGCCGTAGCCAAGGGACCCACGGCTACTATGGCTACACCTTC. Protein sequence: CASSRSQGTHGYYGYTF. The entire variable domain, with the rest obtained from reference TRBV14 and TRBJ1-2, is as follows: EAGVTQFPSHSVIEKGQTVTLRCDPISGHDNLYWYRRVMGKEIKFLLHFVKESKQDESGMPNNRFLAERTGGTYSTLKVQPAELEDSGVYFCASSRSQGTHGYYGYTFGSGTRLTVV.

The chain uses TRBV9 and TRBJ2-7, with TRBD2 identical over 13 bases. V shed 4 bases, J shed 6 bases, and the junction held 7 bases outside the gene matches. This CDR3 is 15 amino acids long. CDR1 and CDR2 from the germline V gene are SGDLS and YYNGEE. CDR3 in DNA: TGTGCCAGCAGCCCCTGGACTAGCGGGAGCTCCGAGCAGTACTTC. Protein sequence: CASSPWTSGSSEQYF.

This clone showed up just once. This chain's CDR3 is CASSLRTSGGARSYEQYF. DNA for the CDR3: TGCGCCAGCAGCCTCCGGACTAGCGGGGGAGCGAGGTCCTACGAGCAGTACTTC. The chain links TRBV4-1 to TRBJ2-7; 13 positions match TRBD2. The CDR3 length is 18 residues. Per the germline V gene, CDR1 is MGHRA and CDR2 is YSYEKL. J lost 1 base, V lost 4 bases, and 10 bases had no gene match.

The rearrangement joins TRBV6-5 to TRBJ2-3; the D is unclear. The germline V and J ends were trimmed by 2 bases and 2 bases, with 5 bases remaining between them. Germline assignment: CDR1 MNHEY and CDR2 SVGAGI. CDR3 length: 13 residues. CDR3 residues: CASSYTDTDTQYF. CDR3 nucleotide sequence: TGTGCCAGCAGTTACACGGACACAGATACGCAGTATTTT.

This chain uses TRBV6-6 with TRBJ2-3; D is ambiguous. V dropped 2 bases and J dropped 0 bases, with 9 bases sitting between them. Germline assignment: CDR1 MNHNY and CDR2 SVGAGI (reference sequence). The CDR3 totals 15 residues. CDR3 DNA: TGTGCCAGCAGTTACGGGGAAACTAGCACAGATACGCAGTATTTT. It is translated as CASSYGETSTDTQYF.

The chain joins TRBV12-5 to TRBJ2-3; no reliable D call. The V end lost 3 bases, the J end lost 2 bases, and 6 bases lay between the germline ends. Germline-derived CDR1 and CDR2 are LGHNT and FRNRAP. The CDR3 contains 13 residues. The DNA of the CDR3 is TGTGCTAGTGGTTTAGACAACACAGATACGCAGTATTTT. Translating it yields CASGLDNTDTQYF.

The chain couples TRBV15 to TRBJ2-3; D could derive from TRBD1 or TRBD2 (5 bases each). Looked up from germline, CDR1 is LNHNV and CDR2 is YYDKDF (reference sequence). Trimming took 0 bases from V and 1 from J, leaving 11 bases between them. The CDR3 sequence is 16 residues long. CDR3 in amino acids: CATSREGMGGTDTQYF. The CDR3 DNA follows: TGTGCCACCAGCAGAGAGGGTATGGGGGGCACAGATACGCAGTATTTT.

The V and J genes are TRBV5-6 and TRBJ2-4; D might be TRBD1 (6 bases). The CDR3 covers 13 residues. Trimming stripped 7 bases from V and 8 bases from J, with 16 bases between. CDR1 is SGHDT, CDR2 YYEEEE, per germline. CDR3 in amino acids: CASGHRDGDIQYF. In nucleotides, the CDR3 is TGTGCCAGCGGCCACAGGGACGGGGACATTCAGTACTTC.

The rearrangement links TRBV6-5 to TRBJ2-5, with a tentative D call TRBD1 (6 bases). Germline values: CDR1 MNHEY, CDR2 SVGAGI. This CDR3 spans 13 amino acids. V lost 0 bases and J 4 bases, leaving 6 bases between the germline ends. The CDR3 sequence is CASSYSTGETQYF. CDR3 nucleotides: TGTGCCAGCAGTTACTCGACAGGAGAGACCCAGTACTTC.

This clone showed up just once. CDR3 nucleotide sequence: TGTGCCAGCAGTTCCCCGGACAGGGGTGGCTACACCTTC. This sequence encodes CASSSPDRGGYTF. The rearrangement uses TRBV28 and TRBJ1-2, with TRBD1 matching 9 bases. This CDR3 is 13 amino acids long. V was pared by 4 bases and J by 7 bases, with 4 bases of the junction left unmatched. Germline V gene lookup returns CDR1 MDHEN and CDR2 SYDVKM.

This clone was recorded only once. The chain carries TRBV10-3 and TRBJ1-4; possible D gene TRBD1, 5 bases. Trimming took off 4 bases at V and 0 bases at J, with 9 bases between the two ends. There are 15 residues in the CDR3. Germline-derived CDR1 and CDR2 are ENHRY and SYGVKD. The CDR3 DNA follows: TGTGCCATCAGTGTCGGGACTGCAACTAATGAAAAACTGTTTTTT. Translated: CAISVGTATNEKLFF.

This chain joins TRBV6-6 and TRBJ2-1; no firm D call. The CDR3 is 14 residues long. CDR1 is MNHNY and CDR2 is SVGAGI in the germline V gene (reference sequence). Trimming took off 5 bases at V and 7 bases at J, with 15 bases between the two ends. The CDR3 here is CASSPRTYQNEQFF. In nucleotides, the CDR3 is TGTGCCAGCAGTCCCCGGACCTATCAGAATGAGCAGTTCTTC.

CDR3 in DNA: TGTGCCAGCAGCCGGGGACGTAATGTCAATCAGCCCCAGCATTTT. Translation gives CASSRGRNVNQPQHF. The chain links TRBV6-6 to TRBJ1-5; D perhaps matches TRBD1 (5 bases). This CDR3 region has 15 residues. CDR1 and CDR2 (germline): MNHNY, SVGAGI (reference sequence). Trimming took off 6 bases at V and 3 bases at J, with 15 bases between the two ends.

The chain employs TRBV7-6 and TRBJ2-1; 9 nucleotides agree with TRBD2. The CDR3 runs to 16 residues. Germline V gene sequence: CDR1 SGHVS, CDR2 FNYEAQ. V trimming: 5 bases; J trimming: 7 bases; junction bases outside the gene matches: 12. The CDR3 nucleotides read TGTGCCAGCAGCCGTCGTCCGGGACTAGCCGCGAATGAGCAGTTCTTC. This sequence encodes CASSRRPGLAANEQFF.

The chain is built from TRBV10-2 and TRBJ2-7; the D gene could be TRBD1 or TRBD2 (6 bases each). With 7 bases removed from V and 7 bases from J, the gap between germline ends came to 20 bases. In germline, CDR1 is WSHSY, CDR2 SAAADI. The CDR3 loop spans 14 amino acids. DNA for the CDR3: TGCGCCAGCAAGGGGGGACGGAGTAAAGGAGAGCAGTACTTC. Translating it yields CASKGGRSKGEQYF.

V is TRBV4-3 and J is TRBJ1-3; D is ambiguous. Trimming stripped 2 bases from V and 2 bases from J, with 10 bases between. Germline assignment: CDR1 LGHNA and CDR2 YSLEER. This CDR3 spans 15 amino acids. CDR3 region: CASSQRAGPGNTIYF. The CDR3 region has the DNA TGCGCCAGCAGCCAACGGGCGGGTCCTGGAAACACCATATATTTT.

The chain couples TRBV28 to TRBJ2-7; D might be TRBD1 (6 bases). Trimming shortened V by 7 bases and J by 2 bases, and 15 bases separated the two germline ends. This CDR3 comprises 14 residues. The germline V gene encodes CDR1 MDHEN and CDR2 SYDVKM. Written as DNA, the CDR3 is TGTGCCAGCATTTCGACAGGCCTAACCTACGAGCAGTACTTC. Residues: CASISTGLTYEQYF. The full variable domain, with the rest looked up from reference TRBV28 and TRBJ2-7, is DVKVTQSSRYLVKRTGEKVFLECVQDMDHENMFWYRQDPGLGLRLIYFSYDVKMKEKGDIPEGYSVSREKKERFSLILESASTNQTSMYLCASISTGLTYEQYFGPGTRLTVT.

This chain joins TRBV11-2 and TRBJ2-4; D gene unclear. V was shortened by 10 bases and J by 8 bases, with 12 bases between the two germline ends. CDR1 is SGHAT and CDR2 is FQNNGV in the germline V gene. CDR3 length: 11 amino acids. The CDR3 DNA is TGTGCCACCTCGGGTACCCACATTCAGTACTTC. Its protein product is CATSGTHIQYF. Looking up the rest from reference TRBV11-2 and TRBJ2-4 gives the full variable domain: EAGVAQSPRYKIIEKRQSVAFWCNPISGHATLYWYQQILGQGPKLLIQFQNNGVVDDSQLPKDRFSAERLKGVDSTLKIQPAKLEDSAVYLCATSGTHIQYFGAGTRLSVL.

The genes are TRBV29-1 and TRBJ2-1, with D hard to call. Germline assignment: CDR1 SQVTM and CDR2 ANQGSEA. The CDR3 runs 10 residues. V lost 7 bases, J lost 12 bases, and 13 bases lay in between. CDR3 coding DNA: TGCAGCGCTCTATCTAGTGGGCAGTTCTTC. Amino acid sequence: CSALSSGQFF.

This CDR3 is CASRGTGTYEQYF. The CDR3 bases are TGTGCCAGCAGGGGGACAGGGACCTACGAGCAGTACTTC. The chain uses TRBV28 and TRBJ2-7; 9 bases are shared with TRBD1. Germline values: CDR1 MDHEN, CDR2 SYDVKM. CDR3 length equals 13 residues. The V segment lost 6 bases and the J segment 2 bases; nucleotides outside the gene matches: 2.

The CDR3 DNA is TGTGCCAGCAGCACTCGGACAGTCTCCTACGAGCAGTACTTC. Translated: CASSTRTVSYEQYF. The chain has TRBV11-1 and TRBJ2-7; perhaps TRBD1 as D (6 bases). The germline V gene encodes CDR1 SGHAT and CDR2 FQDESV (reference sequence). V was pared by 5 bases and J by 0 bases, with 11 bases between. This CDR3 comprises 14 residues.

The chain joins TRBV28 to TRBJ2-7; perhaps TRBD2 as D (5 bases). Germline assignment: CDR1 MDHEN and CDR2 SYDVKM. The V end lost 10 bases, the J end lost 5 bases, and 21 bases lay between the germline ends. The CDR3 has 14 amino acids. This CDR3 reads CATLGVSGRDEQYF. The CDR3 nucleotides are TGTGCCACCCTCGGAGTGAGCGGTCGCGACGAGCAGTACTTC.